The present T cell receptor beta chain was sequenced within a study of T cell responses to AZD1222 COVID-19 vaccine. Study results and caveats: Baseline serostatus was positive in only six or seven AZD1222 recipients.

Points on this clone: As yet, its antigen is unknown.

Libraries were prepared by immunoSEQ multiplex PCR; TCRdb keeps only in-frame clonotypes and omits some of them. The sample includes tens of thousands of clones, around 90% seen only once; the top ten take about a tenth. The CDR3 sequence is 15 residues long. Germline V lookup: CDR1 SGDLS, CDR2 YYNGEE. Trimming left V 0 bases short and J 1 base short, with 11 bases between. The TCR sequence derives from an adult in good health. This chain links TRBV9 with TRBJ2-7, with unresolved D. The sample consisted of peripheral blood, taken on day 0 of MenACWY control vaccination. CDR3 sequence: CASSVGSARSYEQYF. The DNA of the CDR3 is TGTGCCAGCAGCGTAGGATCGGCCCGATCCTACGAGCAGTACTTC. The variable domain in full, completed from reference TRBV9 and TRBJ2-7, reads DSGVTQTPKHLITATGQRVTLRCSPRSGDLSVYWYQQSLDQGLQFLIQYYNGEERAKGNILERFSAQQFPDLHSELNLSSLELGDSALYFCASSVGSARSYEQYFGPGTRLTVT.